The entry below gives a single T cell receptor beta chain sequence along with its context. Its antigen is currently unknown. The V end lost 1 base, the J end lost 3 bases, and 9 bases lay between the germline ends. This CDR3 region has 13 residues. Germline CDR1 reads SQVTM; CDR2 reads ANQGSEA. This record comes from a study of beta chain features in type 1 diabetes. About the research overall: Sorted cells, around 100 million in number, were examined across all samples.

Investigators reverse transcribed all isolated RNA, so they sequenced expressed TCRB transcripts. TCRdb's table, derived via immunoSEQ multiplex PCR, lists solely in-frame clones and lacks some. The profile shows more than 250,000 clones, approximately 15% of them singletons. Findings and caveats of the study: Moderate yet significant TCRB CDR3 shortening was seen in Type 1 diabetes patients in all four CD4+ subsets. Patients showed naive, central memory and Treg TCRB repertoires that appeared more similar than those of healthy donors.

CD45RO/CCR7/CD25/CD127/CD95/CD27 sorting isolated CD4+ naive, central memory, regulatory and stem cell-like memory cells. Sort purity for all populations was recorded as exceeding 98%. This rearrangement joins TRBV29-1 to TRBJ1-1; D gene unclear. The clonotype comes from a man aged 18 to 35 with type 1 diabetes. Material: naive CD4+ T cells from blood. The DNA of the CDR3 is TGCAGCGTTGAAGCATTGAGGGACACTGAAGCTTTCTTT. This translates into CSVEALRDTEAFF.